This T cell receptor (beta chain) was captured in a study of cytomegalovirus exposure and HLA in healthy donors. Study summary: In a previous analysis, some 110 million unique TCR beta sequences were found from 150 million to 200 million T cells.

This clone was recorded once. CDR1 is SGHRS and CDR2 is YFSETQ in the germline V gene. Between the trimmed V and J ends, which lost 2 bases and 4 bases, there was a span of 19 bases. This CDR3 has 17 amino acids. Primers: 60 Vbeta forward and 13 Jbeta reverse. Profiled with immunoSEQ multiplex PCR; TCRdb holds only in-frame clones, not every one. The sample consists of around 91,000 clones, roughly 78% of them appearing once. This clonotype originated in a male donor in good health and CMV-seropositive. The V gene is TRBV5-1, the J gene TRBJ2-1; D is possibly TRBD1 (5 bases). The source material was PBMCs. The CDR3 bases are TGCGCCAGCAGCTTAATCCAGGGTATTCGAGGATACAATGAGCAGTTCTTC. Translation gives CASSLIQGIRGYNEQFF. Using reference TRBV5-1 and TRBJ2-1 for the parts outside the CDR3, the full variable domain is KAGVTQTPRYLIKTRGQQVTLSCSPISGHRSVSWYQQTPGQGLQFLFEYFSETQRNKGNFPGRFSGRQFSNSRSEMNVSTLELGDSALYLCASSLIQGIRGYNEQFFGPGTRLTVL.